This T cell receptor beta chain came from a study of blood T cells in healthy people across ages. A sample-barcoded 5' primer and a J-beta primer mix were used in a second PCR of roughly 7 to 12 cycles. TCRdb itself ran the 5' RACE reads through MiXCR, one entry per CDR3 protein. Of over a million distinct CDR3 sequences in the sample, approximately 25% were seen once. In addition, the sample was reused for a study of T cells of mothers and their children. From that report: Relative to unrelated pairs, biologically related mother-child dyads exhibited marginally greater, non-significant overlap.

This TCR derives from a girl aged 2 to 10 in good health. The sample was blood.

The CDR3 DNA reads TGTGCCACCAGCAGGGACAGGGGGCCCTCTGGAAACACCATATATTTT. Its translation is CATSRDRGPSGNTIYF. This chain joins TRBV15 and TRBJ1-3; 11 nucleotides line up with TRBD1. Germline V lookup: CDR1 LNHNV, CDR2 YYDKDF (reference sequence). The CDR3 runs 16 residues. The J segment lost 0 bases and the V segment lost 3 bases, leaving 1 base of the junction unmatched.